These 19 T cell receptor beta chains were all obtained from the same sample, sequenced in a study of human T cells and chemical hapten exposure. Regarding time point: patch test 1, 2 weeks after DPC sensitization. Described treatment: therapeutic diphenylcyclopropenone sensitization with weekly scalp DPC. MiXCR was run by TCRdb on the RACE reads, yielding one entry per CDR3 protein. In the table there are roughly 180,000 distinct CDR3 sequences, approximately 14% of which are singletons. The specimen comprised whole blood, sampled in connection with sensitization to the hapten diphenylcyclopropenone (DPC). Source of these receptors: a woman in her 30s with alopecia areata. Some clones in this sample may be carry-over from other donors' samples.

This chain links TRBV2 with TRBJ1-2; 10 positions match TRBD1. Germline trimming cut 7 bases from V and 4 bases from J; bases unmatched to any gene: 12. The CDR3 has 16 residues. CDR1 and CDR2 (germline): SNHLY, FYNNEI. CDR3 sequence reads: CASMRDRGVSGYGYTF. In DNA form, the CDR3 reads TGTGCCAGCATGCGGGACAGGGGAGTGAGTGGCTATGGCTACACCTTC.

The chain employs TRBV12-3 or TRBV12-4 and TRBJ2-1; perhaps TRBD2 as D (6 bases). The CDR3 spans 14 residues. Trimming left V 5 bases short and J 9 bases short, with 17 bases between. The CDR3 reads CASSPLGGAGEQFF. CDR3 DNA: TGTGCCAGCAGTCCCTTGGGCGGGGCGGGTGAGCAGTTCTTC.

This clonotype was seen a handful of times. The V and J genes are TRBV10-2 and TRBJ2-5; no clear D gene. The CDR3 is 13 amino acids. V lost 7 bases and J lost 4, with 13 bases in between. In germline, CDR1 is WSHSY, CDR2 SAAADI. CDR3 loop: CASTALVSETQYF. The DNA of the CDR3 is TGCGCCAGCACCGCCCTGGTTTCAGAGACCCAGTACTTC.

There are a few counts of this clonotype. CDR3 nucleotides: TGTGCCAGTGGCGGACTAGCGGGCAATGAGCAGTTCTTC. Protein: CASGGLAGNEQFF. This sequence joins TRBV19 and TRBJ2-1, with 11 bases matching TRBD2. Germline-derived CDR1 and CDR2 are LNHDA and SQIVND (reference sequence). J gave up 6 bases and V 8 bases, and 3 bases lay outside the gene matches. The CDR3 length is 13 residues.

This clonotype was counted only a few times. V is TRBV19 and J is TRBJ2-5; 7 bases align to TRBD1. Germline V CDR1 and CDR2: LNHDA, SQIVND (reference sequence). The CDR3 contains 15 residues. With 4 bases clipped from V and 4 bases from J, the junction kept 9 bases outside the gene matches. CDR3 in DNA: TGTGCCAGTAGTACCCAGACAGGGACGGGAGAGACCCAGTACTTC. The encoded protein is CASSTQTGTGETQYF.

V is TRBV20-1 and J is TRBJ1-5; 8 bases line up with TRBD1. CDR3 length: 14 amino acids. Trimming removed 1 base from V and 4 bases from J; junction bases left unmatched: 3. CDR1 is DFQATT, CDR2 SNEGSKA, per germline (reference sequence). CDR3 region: CSARARTGNQPQHF. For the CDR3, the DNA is TGCAGTGCTAGAGCGAGGACAGGGAATCAGCCCCAGCATTTT.

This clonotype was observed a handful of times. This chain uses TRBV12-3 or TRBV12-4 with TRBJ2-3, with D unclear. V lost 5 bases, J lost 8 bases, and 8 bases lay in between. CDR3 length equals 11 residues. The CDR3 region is CASSKPGTQYF. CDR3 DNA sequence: TGTGCCAGCAGTAAACCGGGTACGCAGTATTTT.

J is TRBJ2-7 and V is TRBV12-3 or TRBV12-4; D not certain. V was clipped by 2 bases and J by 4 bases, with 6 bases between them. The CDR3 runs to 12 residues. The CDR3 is CASSLFGYEQYF. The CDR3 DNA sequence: TGTGCCAGCAGTTTATTCGGTTACGAGCAGTACTTC.

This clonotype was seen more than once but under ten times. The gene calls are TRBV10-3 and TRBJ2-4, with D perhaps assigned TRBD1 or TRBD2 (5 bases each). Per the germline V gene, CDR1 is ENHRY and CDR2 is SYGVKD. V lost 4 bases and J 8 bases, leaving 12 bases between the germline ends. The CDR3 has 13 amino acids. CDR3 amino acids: CAISVSGTDIQYF. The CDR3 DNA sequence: TGTGCCATCAGTGTTTCGGGGACGGACATTCAGTACTTC.

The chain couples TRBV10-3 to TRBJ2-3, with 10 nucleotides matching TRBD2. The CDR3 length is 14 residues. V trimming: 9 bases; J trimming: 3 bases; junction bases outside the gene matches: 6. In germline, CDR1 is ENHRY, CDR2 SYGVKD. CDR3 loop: CAIKIAGGTDTQYF. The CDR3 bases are TGTGCCATAAAAATAGCGGGAGGTACAGATACGCAGTATTTT.

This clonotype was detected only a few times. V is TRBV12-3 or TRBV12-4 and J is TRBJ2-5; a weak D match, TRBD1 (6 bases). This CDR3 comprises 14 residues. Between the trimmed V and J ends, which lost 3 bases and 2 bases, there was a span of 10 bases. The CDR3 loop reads CASSFSTGQETQYF. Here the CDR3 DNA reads TGTGCCAGCAGTTTTTCTACAGGGCAAGAGACCCAGTACTTC.

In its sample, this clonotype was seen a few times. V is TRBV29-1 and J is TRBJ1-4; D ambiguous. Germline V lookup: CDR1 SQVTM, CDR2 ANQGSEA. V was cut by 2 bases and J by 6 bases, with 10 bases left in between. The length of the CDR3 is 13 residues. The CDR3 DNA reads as TGCAGCGTTGAAATGGGTCCGGATGAAAAACTGTTTTTT. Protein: CSVEMGPDEKLFF.

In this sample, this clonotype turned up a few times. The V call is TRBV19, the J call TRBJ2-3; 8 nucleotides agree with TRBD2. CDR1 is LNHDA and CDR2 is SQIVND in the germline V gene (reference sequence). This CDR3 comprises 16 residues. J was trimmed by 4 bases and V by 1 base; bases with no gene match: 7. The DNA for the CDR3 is TGTGCCAGTAGTATAGGGCGGCGGGGGGTGCCAGATACGCAGTATTTT. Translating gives CASSIGRRGVPDTQYF.

CDR3 in amino acids: CASSARLTSRPSTDTQYF. The CDR3 DNA reads TGTGCCAGCAGCGCACGACTTACCAGCAGACCTAGCACAGATACGCAGTATTTT. The rearrangement links TRBV9 to TRBJ2-3; D not resolved. V dropped 3 bases and J dropped 0 bases, with 20 bases sitting between them. CDR3 length equals 18 residues. From germline, CDR1 is SGDLS and CDR2 YYNGEE.

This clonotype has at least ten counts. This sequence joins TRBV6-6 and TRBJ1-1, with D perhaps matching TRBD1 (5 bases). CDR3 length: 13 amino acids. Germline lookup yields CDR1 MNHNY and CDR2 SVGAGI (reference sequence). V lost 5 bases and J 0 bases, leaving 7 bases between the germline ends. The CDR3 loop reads CASSTQVNTEAFF. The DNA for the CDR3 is TGTGCCAGCAGTACACAGGTGAACACTGAAGCTTTCTTT.

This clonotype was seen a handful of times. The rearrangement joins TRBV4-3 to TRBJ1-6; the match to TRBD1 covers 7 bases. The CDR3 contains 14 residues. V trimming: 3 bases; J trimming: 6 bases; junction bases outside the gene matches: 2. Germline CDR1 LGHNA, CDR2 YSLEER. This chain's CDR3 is CASSQGDSNSPLHF. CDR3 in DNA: TGCGCCAGCAGCCAGGGGGACAGTAATTCACCCCTCCACTTT.

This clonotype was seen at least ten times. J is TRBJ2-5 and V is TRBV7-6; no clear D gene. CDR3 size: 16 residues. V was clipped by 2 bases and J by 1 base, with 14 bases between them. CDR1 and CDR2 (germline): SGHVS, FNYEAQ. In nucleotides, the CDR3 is TGTGCCAGCAGCTTATTTCCCGCGGAACTCCAAGAGACCCAGTACTTC. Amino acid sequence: CASSLFPAELQETQYF.

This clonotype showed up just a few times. The CDR3 region is CASSEVAGYTQYF. The DNA of the CDR3 is TGTGCCAGCAGTGAAGTTGCGGGATATACGCAGTATTTT. The chain uses TRBV6-1 and TRBJ2-3; possibly TRBD2 for D (6 bases). V was clipped by 1 base and J by 7 bases, with 9 bases between them. Germline V gene lookup returns CDR1 MNHNS and CDR2 SASEGT. The CDR3 is made up of 13 amino acids.

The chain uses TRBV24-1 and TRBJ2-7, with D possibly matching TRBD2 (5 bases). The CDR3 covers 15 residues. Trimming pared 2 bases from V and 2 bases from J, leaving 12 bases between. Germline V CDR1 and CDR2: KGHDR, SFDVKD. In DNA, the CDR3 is TGTGCCACCAGTGATTCTGGACTGCACACCTACGAGCAGTACTTC. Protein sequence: CATSDSGLHTYEQYF.